These 9 T cell receptor beta chains came from one sample sequenced in a study of tumor and adjacent non-tumor tissue in lung cancer. The library came from three nested PCR rounds adapted from ARM-PCR protocols. TCRdb re-called the multiplex PCR reads through MiXCR, storing one row per CDR3 protein. The profile shows 84,000 or so distinct CDR3 sequences, roughly two thirds of them singletons. This sample's RNA came from whole unsorted tissue. Sequences were obtained from lung tumor tissue. These receptors all come from a man in his 70s with non-small cell lung cancer.

The chain employs TRBV11-2 and TRBJ2-1; tentative D call: TRBD1 (5 bases). This CDR3 contains 13 residues. Germline assignment: CDR1 SGHAT and CDR2 FQNNGV. The V end lost 3 bases, the J end lost 15 bases, and 18 bases lay between the germline ends. CDR3 DNA sequence: TGTGCCAGCAGCTTGGTCCCACAGGCCACTCCGTTCTTC. It is translated as CASSLVPQATPFF.

This clonotype was recorded many times. The gene calls are TRBV29-1 and TRBJ1-1, with TRBD1 matching over 7 bases. From germline, CDR1 is SQVTM and CDR2 ANQGSEA. The length of the CDR3 is 17 residues. J gave up 1 base and V 4 bases, and 15 bases lay outside the gene matches. The CDR3 reads CSVVPAHDRVSNTEAFF. CDR3 nucleotides: TGCAGCGTTGTCCCTGCGCATGACAGGGTGTCGAACACTGAAGCTTTCTTT. Supplemented by reference TRBV29-1 and TRBJ1-1, the full variable domain reads SAVISQKPSRDICQRGTSLTIQCQVDSQVTMMFWYRQQPGQSLTLIATANQGSEATYESGFVIDKFPISRPNLTFSTLTVSNMSPEDSSIYLCSVVPAHDRVSNTEAFFGQGTRLTVV.

This clonotype was detected many times. J is TRBJ2-5 and V is TRBV20-1, with a possible D match to TRBD1 (6 bases). The CDR3 loop spans 14 amino acids. The V and J ends lost 1 base and 0 bases respectively, with 9 bases between them. Germline values: CDR1 DFQATT, CDR2 SNEGSKA (reference sequence). Written as DNA, the CDR3 is TGCAGTGCTAGAGTAGGACAGTACCAAGAGACCCAGTACTTC. This translates into CSARVGQYQETQYF.

This chain joins TRBV11-1 and TRBJ2-1, with TRBD2 as a possible D gene (6 bases). The length of the CDR3 is 16 residues. The germline CDR1 and CDR2 sequences are SGHAT and FQDESV (reference sequence). V lost 5 bases and J 3 bases, leaving 17 bases between the germline ends. CDR3 bases: TGTGCCAGCAGCCCCTTTCTGATCGGGGGCTACAATGAGCAGTTCTTC. Residues: CASSPFLIGGYNEQFF.

With regard to this clonotype: Lacking the conserved final phenylalanine or tryptophan, this CDR3 likely reflects a read error. J is TRBJ2-2 and V is TRBV29-1; D not resolved. CDR3 length: 14 residues. The germline V gene encodes CDR1 SQVTM and CDR2 ANQGSEA. The CDR3 sequence: CSVEPQRNTGELFS. CDR3 sequence (DNA): TGCAGCGTTGAACCGCAGAGAAACACTGGGGAGCTGTTTTCT.

Comments on this clonotype: With a much larger clone just one base away, this may be a read error. This chain joins TRBV30 and TRBJ2-7; D may correspond to TRBD1 or TRBD2 (5 bases each). The CDR3 is 14 amino acids. Germline V lookup: CDR1 GTSNPN, CDR2 SVGIG (reference sequence). CDR3 sequence: CVWSRWDGGREQYF. CDR3 in DNA: TGTGTCTGGAGCAGGTGGGACGGAGGTCGGGAGCAGTACTTC.

For this clonotype: At one of its ends the junction is not consistent with the germline gene, which may arise from a read error. The CDR3 DNA reads TGTGCCATCAGTGGGGGGGCCTCCTACGAGCAGTGTTTC. This sequence encodes CAISGGASYEQCF. This chain uses TRBV10-3 with TRBJ2-7; D may match TRBD1 or TRBD2 (6 bases each). This CDR3 has 13 residues. Looked up from germline, CDR1 is ENHRY and CDR2 is SYGVKD.

As for this clonotype: The junction shows a germline mismatch at one end, possibly a read error. The rearrangement links TRBV5-4 to TRBJ2-1, with D perhaps being TRBD1 or TRBD2 (5 bases each). The germline V gene has CDR1 SGHNT and CDR2 YYREEE (reference sequence). The CDR3 contains 14 residues. Here the CDR3 DNA reads TGTGCCAGCAGCTTCGACGGGGCCCTGGATGAACAGTTCTTC. The encoded protein is CASSFDGALDEQFF.

With respect to this clonotype: At one end, the junction sequence differs from germline, possibly due to a read error. The chain joins TRBV20-1 to TRBJ2-2; a weak D match, TRBD2 (7 bases). This CDR3 is 16 amino acids long. Germline V lookup: CDR1 DFQATT, CDR2 SNEGSKA (reference sequence). CDR3: CRARDRGQGRVGELFF. In DNA form, the CDR3 reads TGCAGAGCTAGAGATCGTGGGCAGGGGAGGGTCGGGGAGCTGTTTTTT.